The clone carrying this T cell receptor beta chain has a single count. These data belong to a study of shared clonotypes between healthy human individuals. Germline-derived CDR1 and CDR2 are SGDLS and YYNGEE. The CDR3 has 17 residues. V shed 0 bases and J shed 1 base, with 13 bases lying between them. Libraries were prepared by immunoSEQ multiplex PCR; TCRdb keeps only in-frame clonotypes and omits some of them. The sample shows more than 400,000 clones, 65% to 85% of them seen only once. The rearrangement uses TRBV9 and TRBJ2-2, with D tentatively TRBD1 (5 bases). The origin of this receptor is a woman in her 40s in good health. Some clones in this sample may be carry-over from other donors' samples. The sample was PBMCs. CDR3 residues: CASSVGQKLMNTGELFF. CDR3 bases: TGTGCCAGCAGCGTAGGACAGAAGCTGATGAACACCGGGGAGCTGTTTTTT.